This is a list of T cell receptor beta chains from one sample in a study of T-cell memory formation after mild COVID-19. TCRdb redid the calling of the 5' RACE reads with MiXCR, one entry per CDR3 protein. Seen here are about 190,000 distinct CDR3 sequences, approximately 16% observed once, and the top ten hold roughly 2.3%. The sequenced sample consisted of PBMCs or a T cell subset sorted from them (not recorded which). All receptors come from an adult woman who had mild COVID-19 (a few samples of this study predate the infection). Cell type and time point are not known. The CDR3 runs from the conserved cysteine through the conserved F or W. The order of the fields is J gene, D gene, clone size, V gene, CDR3 protein, CDR3 DNA. D genes are given only for firm matches. Clone size is not always given. Where it is, it says once, few, many or a class for expanded clones.

j_gene: TRBJ2-6
d_gene: TRBD1
abundance: once
v_gene: TRBV6-5
CDR3aa: CASKGAAGANVLTF
CDR3nt: TGTGCCAGCAAGGGGGCGGCTGGGGCCAACGTCCTGACTTTC

j_gene: TRBJ2-1
d_gene: -
abundance: -
v_gene: TRBV5-1
CDR3aa: CASSFRDQSDNEQFF
CDR3nt: TGCGCCAGCAGCTTCAGGGATCAATCGGACAATGAGCAGTTCTTC

j_gene: TRBJ2-5
d_gene: -
abundance: many
v_gene: TRBV9
CDR3aa: CASSVAPGSIETQYF
CDR3nt: TGTGCCAGCAGCGTAGCTCCGGGGAGCATAGAGACCCAGTACTTC

j_gene: TRBJ2-1
d_gene: TRBD2
abundance: few
v_gene: TRBV7-3
CDR3aa: CASSLAPGLAGGNEQFF
CDR3nt: TGTGCCAGCAGCTTAGCCCCGGGACTAGCGGGAGGGAATGAGCAGTTCTTC

j_gene: TRBJ2-5
d_gene: TRBD1
abundance: -
v_gene: TRBV7-9
CDR3aa: CASSLFGQGQETQYF
CDR3nt: TGTGCCAGCAGCTTATTTGGACAGGGGCAAGAGACCCAGTACTTC

j_gene: TRBJ2-7
d_gene: -
abundance: many
v_gene: TRBV2
CDR3aa: CASSEAGGHPYEQYF
CDR3nt: TGTGCCAGCAGTGAAGCGGGGGGACATCCCTACGAGCAGTACTTC

j_gene: TRBJ1-4
d_gene: -
abundance: -
v_gene: TRBV9
CDR3aa: CASSGRWGNNEKLFF
CDR3nt: TGTGCCAGCAGCGGACGGTGGGGAAATAATGAAAAACTGTTTTTT

j_gene: TRBJ2-5
d_gene: TRBD2
abundance: -
v_gene: TRBV12-3/TRBV12-4
CDR3aa: CASSPPGLAHQETQYF
CDR3nt: TGTGCCAGCAGTCCCCCGGGACTAGCGCACCAAGAGACCCAGTACTTC

j_gene: TRBJ1-2
d_gene: -
abundance: few
v_gene: TRBV5-1
CDR3aa: CASSSLMGGDYGYTF
CDR3nt: TGCGCCAGCAGCTCTTTGATGGGAGGGGACTATGGCTACACCTTC

j_gene: TRBJ2-2
d_gene: TRBD2
abundance: -
v_gene: TRBV20-1
CDR3aa: CSARAGLAGGGHAGELFF
CDR3nt: TGCAGTGCTAGAGCGGGACTAGCGGGAGGGGGACACGCCGGGGAGCTGTTTTTT

j_gene: TRBJ2-5
d_gene: TRBD2
abundance: -
v_gene: TRBV5-1
CDR3aa: CASSSMTSGGQETQYF
CDR3nt: TGCGCCAGCAGCTCGATGACTAGCGGGGGGCAGGAGACCCAGTACTTC

j_gene: TRBJ1-2
d_gene: -
abundance: few
v_gene: TRBV15
CDR3aa: CATSRDGDANYGYTF
CDR3nt: TGTGCCACCAGCAGAGATGGGGACGCTAACTATGGCTACACCTTC

j_gene: TRBJ2-1
d_gene: -
abundance: -
v_gene: TRBV3-1
CDR3aa: CASSQSWGEQFF
CDR3nt: TGTGCCAGCAGCCAATCCTGGGGTGAGCAGTTCTTC

j_gene: TRBJ2-3
d_gene: -
abundance: few
v_gene: TRBV12-3/TRBV12-4
CDR3aa: CASPPLGRGGTDTQYF
CDR3nt: TGTGCCAGCCCCCCGTTAGGGCGAGGGGGAACAGATACGCAGTATTTT

j_gene: TRBJ2-3
d_gene: TRBD2
abundance: -
v_gene: TRBV4-2
CDR3aa: CASSHAAGLAGGQSDTQYF
CDR3nt: TGTGCCAGCAGCCACGCCGCGGGACTAGCGGGGGGGCAGTCAGATACGCAGTATTTT